The T cell receptor (beta chain) described here comes from a study of identical twins. CDR3 length equals 15 residues. V shed 5 bases and J shed 5 bases, with 19 bases lying between them. Germline loops: CDR1 MDHEN, CDR2 SYDVKM. This clonotype occurred a few times. Using its own MiXCR run on the 5' RACE reads, TCRdb lists one record per CDR3 protein. The data show approximately 590,000 distinct CDR3 sequences, around a tenth seen once. These same records also appear under a second study, on yellow fever vaccine responses in identical twins.

V gene TRBV28 combines with J gene TRBJ2-7; possibly TRBD2 for D (6 bases). The sequenced sample was PBMCs. The receptor was derived from a woman under 30 in good health. The CDR3 coding sequence is TGTGCCAGCAGTCCGCGGGGCGGCTCACAGAACGAGCAGTACTTC. Translation gives CASSPRGGSQNEQYF.